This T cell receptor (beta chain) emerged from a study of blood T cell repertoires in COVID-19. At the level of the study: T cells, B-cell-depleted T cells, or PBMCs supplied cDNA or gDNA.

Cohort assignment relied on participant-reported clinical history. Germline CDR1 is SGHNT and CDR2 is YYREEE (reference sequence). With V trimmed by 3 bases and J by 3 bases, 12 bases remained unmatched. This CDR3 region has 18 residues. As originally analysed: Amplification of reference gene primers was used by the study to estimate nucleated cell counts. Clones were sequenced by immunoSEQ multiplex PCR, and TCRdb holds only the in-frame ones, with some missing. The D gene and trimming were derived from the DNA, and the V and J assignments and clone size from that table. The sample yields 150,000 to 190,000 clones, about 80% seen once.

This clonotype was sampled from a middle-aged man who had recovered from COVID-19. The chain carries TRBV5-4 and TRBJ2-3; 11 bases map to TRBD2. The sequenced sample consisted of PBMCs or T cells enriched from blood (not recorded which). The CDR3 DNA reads TGTGCCAGCAGCTCGACTAGCGGGGTCCGATTAAGAACAGATACGCAGTATTTT. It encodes CASSSTSGVRLRTDTQYF.